The 2 T cell receptor beta chains listed next were all sequenced from one sample in a study of T cell changes during pregnancy in multiple sclerosis. The table came from immunoSEQ multiplex PCR; TCRdb's copy has only in-frame clones and leaves some out. The sample lists 70,000 to 95,000 clones, approximately 95% occurring once. The specimen was peripheral blood, collected after pregnancy. These receptors were collected from a female donor in good health, enrolled as a control in a pregnancy study.

The genes are TRBV28 and TRBJ1-5, with 7 bases that match TRBD1. Germline CDR1 and CDR2: MDHEN and SYDVKM. Germline trimming cut 7 bases from V and 2 bases from J; bases unmatched to any gene: 11. The CDR3 runs 16 residues. In nucleotides, the CDR3 is TGTGCCAGCACCCTGAGACAGGGTAGGGGCAATCAGCCCCAGCATTTT. Translated, it gives CASTLRQGRGNQPQHF. Full variable domain (outside the CDR3, taken from reference TRBV28 and TRBJ1-5): DVKVTQSSRYLVKRTGEKVFLECVQDMDHENMFWYRQDPGLGLRLIYFSYDVKMKEKGDIPEGYSVSREKKERFSLILESASTNQTSMYLCASTLRQGRGNQPQHFGDGTRLSIL.

The J gene is TRBJ2-5, the V gene TRBV28, with TRBD1 matching 8 bases. This CDR3 contains 14 residues. After removal of 3 bases from V and 4 bases from J, the junction contained 4 bases not matched to a gene. Germline lookup yields CDR1 MDHEN and CDR2 SYDVKM. CDR3 nucleotide sequence: TGTGCCAGCAGTTTTAGGCAGGGGGCAGAGACCCAGTACTTC. It is translated as CASSFRQGAETQYF. The whole variable domain, filled in from reference TRBV28 and TRBJ2-5, reads DVKVTQSSRYLVKRTGEKVFLECVQDMDHENMFWYRQDPGLGLRLIYFSYDVKMKEKGDIPEGYSVSREKKERFSLILESASTNQTSMYLCASSFRQGAETQYFGPGTRLLVL.